This TCR beta chain came from a study of regulatory T cells in long-lasting Graves disease. Overall study findings and caveats: Persistent disease favored TRBV28, TRBJ1-2 and TRBJ2-5.

Time point reported: newly diagnosed GD, antithyroid drugs for less than 3 months. PBMC-extracted RNA yielded the TCR library. Germline CDR1 reads LGHDT; CDR2 reads YNNKEL (reference sequence). The V end was cut by 1 base, the J end by 1 base, with 11 bases between. The CDR3 sequence is 16 residues long. Only a few counts were recorded for this clonotype. As yet, its antigen is unknown. Combining iRepertoire HTBI primers with Arm-PCR of CDR3 regions, the authors built TCR beta libraries. A single record per CDR3 protein comes from TCRdb applying MiXCR to the multiplex PCR reads. Of 400,000 to 500,000 distinct CDR3 sequences listed, approximately 15% were seen once; the top ten hold approximately 16%. These data also formed part of another study, on T cells in Graves' hyperthyroidism and ophthalmopathy. Turning to that study: HTBI primers were the set used in a first-round RT-PCR of the TCR CDR3.

This clonotype was obtained from a woman in her 30s with Graves disease. The rearrangement joins TRBV3-1 to TRBJ1-5, with unresolved D. The specimen comprised peripheral blood mononuclear cells (PBMCs), sampled at new diagnosis, from a patient treated with antithyroid drugs. The CDR3 loop is CASSQVPGRSNQPQHF. The CDR3 nucleotides read TGTGCCAGCAGCCAAGTGCCGGGTAGGAGCAATCAGCCCCAGCATTTT.